This paragraph covers one T cell receptor beta chain sequence. Germline CDR1 SGDLS, CDR2 YYNGEE. Losses at the gene ends were 3 bases for V and 5 bases for J; bases not matched to a gene: 7. This CDR3 has 15 amino acids. Primers included in the PCR were 60 Vbeta and 13 Jbeta primers. Profiling relied on immunoSEQ multiplex PCR, and the TCRdb table lists in-frame clones only, not all of them. The data contain 90,000 to 120,000 clones, 76% of them seen just once; the ten biggest clones take up approximately 3.6%. The sample belongs to a study of cytomegalovirus exposure and HLA in healthy donors. This rearrangement joins TRBV9 to TRBJ2-4, with 8 nucleotides matching TRBD2. The sequenced sample was PBMCs. The origin of this receptor is a woman in her fifties or sixties in good health and CMV-seropositive. CDR3 sequence: CASSGIRGGQNIQYF. CDR3 in DNA: TGTGCCAGCAGCGGTATTCGGGGGGGCCAAAACATTCAGTACTTC.